This TCR beta chain emerged from a study of blood T cells in healthy people across ages. Overall study findings and caveats: Nothing was known about donor CMV status, and this possibly confounded expanded clonotype changes.

Then a second PCR, running roughly 6 to 12 cycles, was carried out with a sample-barcoded 5' primer and a J-beta primer mix. TCRdb analysed the 5' RACE reads with MiXCR anew, one entry per CDR3 protein. The sample carries hundreds of thousands of distinct CDR3 sequences, roughly 48% recorded once. The authors isolated at least 7 million PBMCs per sample. The CDR3 is 13 residues long. With 3 bases clipped from V and 6 bases from J, the junction kept 2 bases outside the gene matches. Germline V gives CDR1 MNHEY, CDR2 SMNVEV (reference sequence). Worth noting for this clonotype: Its antigen is not identified.

The chain couples TRBV27 to TRBJ1-2; TRBD1 agrees at 9 bases. The receptor comes from a man younger than 45 in good health. The sequenced sample was blood. CDR3 sequence: CASSFRTGDGYTF. The CDR3 DNA follows: TGTGCCAGCAGTTTCCGGACAGGGGATGGCTACACCTTC.